Sequencing of this T cell receptor (beta chain) was carried out in a study of T cell responses to AZD1222 COVID-19 vaccine. TCRdb's copy holds only in-frame clones and misses some; the assay was immunoSEQ multiplex PCR. The sample consists of about 78,000 clones, approximately 90% of them appearing once. The CDR3 loop spans 14 amino acids. With 6 bases removed from V and 3 bases from J, the gap between germline ends came to 12 bases. Germline V CDR1 and CDR2: MDHEN, SYDVKM. Only a few counts were recorded for this clone. The receptor comes from an adult in good health. This rearrangement joins TRBV28 to TRBJ1-5, with a tentative D call TRBD1 (6 bases). The sequences come from peripheral blood, collected on day 0 of AZD1222 vaccination. The chain's CDR3 is CASRTTGDNQPQHF. In DNA form, the CDR3 reads TGTGCCAGCAGAACGACAGGAGACAATCAGCCCCAGCATTTT.